Sequencing of this T cell receptor (beta chain) was carried out in a study of cytomegalovirus exposure and HLA in healthy donors. Notes on this clone: What it recognizes is unknown.

TCRdb's table, derived via immunoSEQ multiplex PCR, lists solely in-frame clones and lacks some. The sample has more than 95,000 clones; about 93% are singletons. V lost 4 bases, J lost 5 bases, and 17 bases lay in between. The CDR3 has 15 residues. Germline V gives CDR1 MGHRA, CDR2 YSYEKL. Study conclusions and caveats: According to the study, roughly 160 TCR beta chains were cytomegalovirus-associated.

The rearrangement joins TRBV4-1 to TRBJ1-2; maybe TRBD1 (5 bases). The receptor was isolated from a woman younger than 35 in good health and CMV-seronegative. Sequencing was performed on PBMCs. CDR3 sequence: CASSPQDGGGYGYTF. In nucleotides, the CDR3 is TGCGCCAGCAGCCCACAGGACGGGGGAGGGTATGGCTACACCTTC.